This T cell receptor (beta chain) comes out of a study of high-grade serous ovarian cancer treatment subgroups. About the study: Samples averaged 14,192 reads and several thousand unique TCR beta rearrangements. Regarding the study as a whole: TCR relatedness rose with neoantigen level and trended with mutation load. Tumors within one patient showed repertoire similarity of 0.11 to 0.79.

The tumor samples were collected prior to definitive surgery or chemotherapy. This CDR3 has 16 residues. Germline V CDR1 and CDR2: LNHNV, YYDKDF (reference sequence). V was cut by 0 bases and J by 6 bases, with 15 bases left in between. Turning to this clone: The antigen is undetermined.

TCRdb keeps only in-frame clones here, not all; method: immunoSEQ multiplex PCR. The sample yields about 6,200 clones, more than 70% seen once. The chain employs TRBV15 and TRBJ2-4; the D gene could be TRBD1 or TRBD2 (5 bases each). Sequencing was carried out using tumor tissue. The TCR was taken from a human donor with high-grade serous ovarian cancer. The CDR3 DNA reads as TGTGCCACCAGCAGAGATTCCGGCAGGGAGAGAAACATTCAGTACTTC. Amino acid sequence: CATSRDSGRERNIQYF.